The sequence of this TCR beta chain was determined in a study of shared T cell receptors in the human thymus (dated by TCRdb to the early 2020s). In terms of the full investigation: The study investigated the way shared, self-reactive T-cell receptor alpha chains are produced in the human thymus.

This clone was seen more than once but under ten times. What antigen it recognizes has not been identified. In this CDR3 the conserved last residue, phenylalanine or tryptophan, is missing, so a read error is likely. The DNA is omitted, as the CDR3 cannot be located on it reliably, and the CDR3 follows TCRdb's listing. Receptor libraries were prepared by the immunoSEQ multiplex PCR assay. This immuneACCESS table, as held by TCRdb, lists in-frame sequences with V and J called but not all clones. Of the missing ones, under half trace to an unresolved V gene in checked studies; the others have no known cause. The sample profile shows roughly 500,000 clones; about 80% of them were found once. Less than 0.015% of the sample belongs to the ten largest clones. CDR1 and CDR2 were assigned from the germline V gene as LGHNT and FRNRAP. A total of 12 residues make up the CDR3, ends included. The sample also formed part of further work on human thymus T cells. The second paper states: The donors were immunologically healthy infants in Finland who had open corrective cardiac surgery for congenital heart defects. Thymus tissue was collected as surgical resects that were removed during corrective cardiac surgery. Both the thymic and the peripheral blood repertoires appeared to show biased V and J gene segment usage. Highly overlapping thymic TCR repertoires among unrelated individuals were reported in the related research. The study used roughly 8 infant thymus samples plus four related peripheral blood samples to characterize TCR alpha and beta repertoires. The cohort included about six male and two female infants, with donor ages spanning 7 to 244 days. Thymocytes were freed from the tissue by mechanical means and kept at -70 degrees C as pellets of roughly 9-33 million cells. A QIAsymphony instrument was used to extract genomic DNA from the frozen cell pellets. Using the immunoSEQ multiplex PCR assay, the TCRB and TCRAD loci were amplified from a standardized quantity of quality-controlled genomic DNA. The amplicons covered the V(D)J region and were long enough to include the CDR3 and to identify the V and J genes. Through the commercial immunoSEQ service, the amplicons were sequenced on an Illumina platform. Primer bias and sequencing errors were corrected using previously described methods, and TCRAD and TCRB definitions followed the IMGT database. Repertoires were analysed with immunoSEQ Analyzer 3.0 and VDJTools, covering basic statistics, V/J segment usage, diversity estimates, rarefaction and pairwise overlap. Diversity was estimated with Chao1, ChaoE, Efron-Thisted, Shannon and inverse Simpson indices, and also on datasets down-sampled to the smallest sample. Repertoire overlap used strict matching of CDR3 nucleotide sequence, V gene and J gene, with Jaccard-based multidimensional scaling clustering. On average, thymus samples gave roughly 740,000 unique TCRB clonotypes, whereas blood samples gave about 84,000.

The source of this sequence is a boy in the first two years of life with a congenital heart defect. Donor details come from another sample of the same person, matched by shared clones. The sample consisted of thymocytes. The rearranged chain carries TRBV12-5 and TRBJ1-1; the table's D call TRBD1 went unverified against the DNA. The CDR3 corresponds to CASGLTTKKITL.